This section outlines one T cell receptor beta chain sequence together with its context. Its antigen remains unknown. Libraries were prepared by immunoSEQ multiplex PCR; TCRdb keeps only in-frame clonotypes and omits some of them. The sample consists of about 140,000 clones, around 93% of them appearing once. The data are from a study of T cell responses to AZD1222 COVID-19 vaccine. Between the trimmed V and J ends, which lost 2 bases and 3 bases, there was a span of 14 bases. This CDR3 has 16 amino acids. Germline values: CDR1 SGHTA, CDR2 FQGNSA. Study-wide results and limits: The donor cohort was predominantly white British with a female majority, and clonal diversity may have been underestimated.

This receptor was obtained from an adult who received the AZD1222 COVID-19 vaccine. The chain is built from TRBV7-2 and TRBJ2-4; D is perhaps TRBD2 (5 bases). This sample comprised peripheral blood, obtained 28 days after the second AZD1222 dose. The CDR3, as DNA: TGTGCCAGCAGCTTATTCAGAGCGGAAAACAAAAACATTCAGTACTTC. Residues: CASSLFRAENKNIQYF.